Below, 16 T cell receptor beta chains from the same sample are listed, as sequenced in a study of shared clonotypes between healthy human individuals. The protocol was immunoSEQ multiplex PCR, while the TCRdb copy is restricted to in-frame clones and leaves out a portion. The sample contains about 800,000 clones, 96% of which appear only once. Naive CD8 cells were CD45RO-negative, positively selected for CCR7, excluding terminally differentiated effector memory CD45RA+ cells. Sequenced material: naive CD8+ T cells sorted from blood. The receptors shown here come from a young man in good health.

This clone appeared a single time. The rearrangement uses TRBV10-2 and TRBJ1-1; weak D call: TRBD1 (5 bases). Per the germline V gene, CDR1 is WSHSY and CDR2 is SAAADI. CDR3 length equals 12 residues. V was clipped by 8 bases and J by 12 bases, with 19 bases between them. CDR3 DNA sequence: TGCGCCAGCCTCCCCGGGACGGGAGAACCTTTCTTT. Its translation is CASLPGTGEPFF.

The chain has TRBV11-2 and TRBJ2-1, with D unclear. Trimming removed 3 bases from V and 6 bases from J, with 12 bases in between. CDR1 is SGHAT, CDR2 FQNNGV, per germline. The CDR3 has 14 residues. CDR3 in DNA: TGTGCCAGCAGCTTGGGCCCGAATATCAATGAGCAGTTCTTC. Protein sequence: CASSLGPNINEQFF.

The V call is TRBV5-5, the J call TRBJ2-2, with 8 bases aligning to TRBD2. This CDR3 is built from 16 residues. Germline values: CDR1 SGHKS, CDR2 YYEKEE (reference sequence). The ends lost 1 base at V and 1 base at J; junction bases unmatched: 3. This CDR3 reads CASSLRLAGNTGELFF. DNA for the CDR3: TGTGCCAGCAGCTTGCGTCTAGCGGGGAACACCGGGGAGCTGTTTTTT.

For this clone: Other nucleotide sequences in the sample specify the same CDR3. The V and J genes are TRBV27 and TRBJ2-7, with a tentative D call TRBD1 (6 bases). CDR3 length equals 13 residues. V shed 3 bases and J shed 3 bases, with 9 bases lying between them. In germline, CDR1 is MNHEY, CDR2 SMNVEV (reference sequence). The CDR3 reads CASSFGRGYEQYF. The DNA for the CDR3 is TGTGCCAGCAGTTTTGGCAGGGGCTACGAGCAGTACTTC.

J is TRBJ1-5 and V is TRBV19; 9 nucleotides align to TRBD1. CDR3 size: 16 residues. J was trimmed by 9 bases and V by 3 bases; bases with no gene match: 12. Germline V gene sequence: CDR1 LNHDA, CDR2 SQIVND (reference sequence). The CDR3 is CASSMASDRGDGPQHF. Written as DNA, the CDR3 is TGTGCCAGTAGTATGGCCTCGGACAGGGGAGACGGGCCCCAGCATTTT.

The chain combines TRBV29-1 with TRBJ2-7; D unclear. The CDR3 loop spans 15 amino acids. Germline values: CDR1 SQVTM, CDR2 ANQGSEA. V gave up 4 bases and J gave up 0 bases, with 16 bases separating them. CDR3 in DNA: TGCAGCGTTGTCATTAGGGCTATCAGCTCCTACGAGCAGTACTTC. It is translated as CSVVIRAISSYEQYF.

The chain combines TRBV29-1 with TRBJ2-3; D perhaps matches TRBD1 (6 bases). Trimming cost V 0 bases and J 10 bases, with 17 bases left between them. Per the germline V gene, CDR1 is SQVTM and CDR2 is ANQGSEA. This CDR3 contains 14 residues. The CDR3 protein is CSVEDLRTDEAQYF. The DNA of the CDR3 is TGCAGCGTTGAAGATCTTAGGACAGATGAGGCGCAGTATTTT.

V usage is TRBV5-4 and J usage is TRBJ2-7; 11 nucleotides line up with TRBD1. With V trimmed by 0 bases and J by 3 bases, 11 bases remained unmatched. There are 18 residues in the CDR3. Per germline, CDR1 SGHNT and CDR2 YYREEE (reference sequence). The CDR3 loop reads CASSLVSRTGGRLYEQYF. CDR3 bases: TGTGCCAGCAGCTTGGTCAGTAGGACAGGGGGCAGGCTCTACGAGCAGTACTTC.

The chain has TRBV5-1 and TRBJ2-7; 11 nucleotides match TRBD1. CDR3 length: 18 amino acids. V trimming: 4 bases; J trimming: 3 bases; junction bases outside the gene matches: 15. Germline lookup yields CDR1 SGHRS and CDR2 YFSETQ. Written as DNA, the CDR3 is TGCGCCAGCAGCCCGCCGGGACAGGGGGTCGGGGGGTACTACGAGCAGTACTTC. This codes for CASSPPGQGVGGYYEQYF.

CDR3 loop: CASSLGTSFNNEQFF. The CDR3 DNA reads TGTGCCAGCAGCTTAGGGACTAGTTTCAACAATGAGCAGTTCTTC. This sequence joins TRBV7-9 and TRBJ2-1, with 7 bases fitting TRBD2. CDR1 and CDR2 from the germline V gene are SEHNR and FQNEAQ (reference sequence). With 1 base clipped from V and 5 bases from J, the junction kept 5 bases outside the gene matches. The CDR3 extends over 15 amino acids.

This chain links TRBV5-1 with TRBJ1-1; D call uncertain. CDR3 size: 13 residues. Trimming cost V 4 bases and J 4 bases, with 11 bases left between them. Germline CDR1 reads SGHRS; CDR2 reads YFSETQ. The CDR3 DNA is TGCGCCAGCAGCCATAAAGGACTCACTGAAGCTTTCTTT. Translating it yields CASSHKGLTEAFF. The variable domain in full, completed from reference TRBV5-1 and TRBJ1-1, reads KAGVTQTPRYLIKTRGQQVTLSCSPISGHRSVSWYQQTPGQGLQFLFEYFSETQRNKGNFPGRFSGRQFSNSRSEMNVSTLELGDSALYLCASSHKGLTEAFFGQGTRLTVV.

The chain carries TRBV6-5 and TRBJ2-7; D remains ambiguous. The CDR3 is made up of 12 amino acids. With 0 bases removed from V and 8 bases from J, the gap between germline ends came to 8 bases. Germline CDR1 is MNHEY and CDR2 is SVGAGI. This CDR3 is CASSYSDNKQYF. The CDR3 nucleotides are TGTGCCAGCAGTTACTCTGACAACAAGCAGTACTTC.

This sequence joins TRBV29-1 and TRBJ2-7; the match to TRBD2 covers 14 bases. The CDR3 is 14 amino acids. Germline CDR1 SQVTM, CDR2 ANQGSEA. With 6 bases clipped from V and 6 bases from J, the junction kept 7 bases outside the gene matches. The CDR3 nucleotides are TGCAGCGTGCCCGGGACTAGCGGGAGCGGCGAGCAGTACTTC. The encoded protein is CSVPGTSGSGEQYF.

Only one count was recorded for this clone. The chain is built from TRBV28 and TRBJ1-1; no reliable D call. This CDR3 contains 14 residues. V lost 8 bases to trimming and J lost 0 bases, with 13 bases between them. CDR1 MDHEN and CDR2 SYDVKM come from the germline V gene. The CDR3 region has the DNA TGTGCCAGCCGTTACGGAGGTTTGAACACTGAAGCTTTCTTT. This encodes CASRYGGLNTEAFF.

The chain combines TRBV5-4 with TRBJ2-7; TRBD1 or TRBD2 may be the D gene (6 bases each). Trimming removed 5 bases at V and 7 bases at J, with 19 bases between. The length of the CDR3 is 14 residues. From germline, CDR1 is SGHNT and CDR2 YYREEE (reference sequence). The CDR3 is CASRLLGGGSEQYF. CDR3 nucleotide sequence: TGTGCCAGCAGACTGCTCGGAGGGGGTAGTGAGCAGTACTTC.

The V gene is TRBV28, the J gene TRBJ1-4, with D maybe TRBD1 (5 bases). Germline V gene sequence: CDR1 MDHEN, CDR2 SYDVKM. V lost 4 bases to trimming and J lost 2 bases, with 11 bases between them. The CDR3 contains 15 residues. Here the CDR3 reads CASSSSWGTNEKLFF. CDR3 nucleotide sequence: TGTGCCAGCAGTTCTTCTTGGGGCACTAATGAAAAACTGTTTTTT.